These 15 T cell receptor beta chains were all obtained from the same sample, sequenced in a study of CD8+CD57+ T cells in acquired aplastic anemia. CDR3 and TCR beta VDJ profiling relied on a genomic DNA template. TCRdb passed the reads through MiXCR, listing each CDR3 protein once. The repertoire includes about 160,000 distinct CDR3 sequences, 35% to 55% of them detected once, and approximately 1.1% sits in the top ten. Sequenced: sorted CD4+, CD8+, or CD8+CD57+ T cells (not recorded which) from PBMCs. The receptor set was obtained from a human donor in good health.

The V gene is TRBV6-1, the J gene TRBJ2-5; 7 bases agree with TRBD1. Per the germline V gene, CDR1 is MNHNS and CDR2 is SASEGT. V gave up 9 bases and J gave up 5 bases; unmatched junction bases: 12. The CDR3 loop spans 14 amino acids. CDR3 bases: TGTGCCAGTCTTACAGGGGCCTTAGGGGAGACCCAGTACTTC. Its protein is CASLTGALGETQYF.

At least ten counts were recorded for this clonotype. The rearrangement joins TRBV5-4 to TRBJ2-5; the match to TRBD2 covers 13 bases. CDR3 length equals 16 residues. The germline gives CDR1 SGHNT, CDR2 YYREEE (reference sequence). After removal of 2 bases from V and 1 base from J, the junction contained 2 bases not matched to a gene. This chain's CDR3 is CASSFRTSGGQETQYF. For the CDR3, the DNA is TGTGCCAGCAGCTTTAGGACTAGCGGGGGCCAAGAGACCCAGTACTTC. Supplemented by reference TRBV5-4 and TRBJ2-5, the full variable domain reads ETGVTQSPTHLIKTRGQQVTLRCSSQSGHNTVSWYQQALGQGPQFIFQYYREEENGRGNFPPRFSGLQFPNYSSELNVNALELDDSALYLCASSFRTSGGQETQYFGPGTRLLVL.

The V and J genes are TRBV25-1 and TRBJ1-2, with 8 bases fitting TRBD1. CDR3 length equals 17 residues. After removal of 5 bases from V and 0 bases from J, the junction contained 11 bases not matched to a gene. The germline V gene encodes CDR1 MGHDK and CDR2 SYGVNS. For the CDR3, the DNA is TGTGCCAGCAGTTACCGAAGATCGACAGGGGCTAACTATGGCTACACCTTC. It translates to CASSYRRSTGANYGYTF.

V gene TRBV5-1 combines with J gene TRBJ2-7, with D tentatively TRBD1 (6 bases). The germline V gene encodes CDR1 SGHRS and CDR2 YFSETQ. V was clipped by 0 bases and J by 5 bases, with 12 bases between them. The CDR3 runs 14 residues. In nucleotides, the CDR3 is TGCGCCAGCAGCTTGGGGCAGGGGATACACGAGCAGTACTTC. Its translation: CASSLGQGIHEQYF. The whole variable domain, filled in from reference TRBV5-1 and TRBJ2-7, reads KAGVTQTPRYLIKTRGQQVTLSCSPISGHRSVSWYQQTPGQGLQFLFEYFSETQRNKGNFPGRFSGRQFSNSRSEMNVSTLELGDSALYLCASSLGQGIHEQYFGPGTRLTVT.

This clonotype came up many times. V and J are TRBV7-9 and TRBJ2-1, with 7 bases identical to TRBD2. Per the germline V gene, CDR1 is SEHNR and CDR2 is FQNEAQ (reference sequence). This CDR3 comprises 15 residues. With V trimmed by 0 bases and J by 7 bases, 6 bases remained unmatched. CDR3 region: CASSLATPAGNEQFF. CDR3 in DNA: TGTGCCAGCAGCTTAGCGACCCCAGCGGGGAATGAGCAGTTCTTC.

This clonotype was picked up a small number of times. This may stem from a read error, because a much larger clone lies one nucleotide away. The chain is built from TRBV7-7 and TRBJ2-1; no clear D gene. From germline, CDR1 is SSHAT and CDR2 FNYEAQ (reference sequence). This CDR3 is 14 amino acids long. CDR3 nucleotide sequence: TGTGCCAGCAGCCACGACTCGACTTCCTCTGAGCAGCTCTTC. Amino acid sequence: CASSHDSTSSEQLF.

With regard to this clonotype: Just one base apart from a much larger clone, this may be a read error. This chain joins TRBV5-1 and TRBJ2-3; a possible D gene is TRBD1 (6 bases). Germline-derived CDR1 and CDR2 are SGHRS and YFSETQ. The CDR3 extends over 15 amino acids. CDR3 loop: CASSLDGTYTETQYF. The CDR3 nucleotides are TGCGCCAGCAGCTTGGACGGGACATACACAGAGACGCAGTATTTT.

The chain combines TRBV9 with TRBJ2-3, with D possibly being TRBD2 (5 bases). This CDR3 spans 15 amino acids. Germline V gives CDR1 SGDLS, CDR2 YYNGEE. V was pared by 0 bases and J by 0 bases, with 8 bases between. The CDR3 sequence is CASSVAGTSTDTQYF. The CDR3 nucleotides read TGTGCCAGCAGCGTAGCGGGAACTAGCACAGATACGCAGTATTTT.

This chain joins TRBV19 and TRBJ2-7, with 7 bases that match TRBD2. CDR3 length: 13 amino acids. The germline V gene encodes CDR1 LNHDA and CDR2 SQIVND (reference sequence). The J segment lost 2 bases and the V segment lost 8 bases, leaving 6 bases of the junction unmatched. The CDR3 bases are TGTGCCAGTCAGCGGGAACCCACCTACGAGCAGTACTTC. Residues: CASQREPTYEQYF. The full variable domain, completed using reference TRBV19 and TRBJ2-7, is DGGITQSPKYLFRKEGQNVTLSCEQNLNHDAMYWYRQDPGQGLRLIYYSQIVNDFQKGDIAEGYSVSREKKESFPLTVTSAQKNPTAFYLCASQREPTYEQYFGPGTRLTVT.

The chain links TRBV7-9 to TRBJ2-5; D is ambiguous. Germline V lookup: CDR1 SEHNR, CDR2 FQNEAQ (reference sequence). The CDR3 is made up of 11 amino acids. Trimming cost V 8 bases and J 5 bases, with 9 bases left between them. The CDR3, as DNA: TGTGCCAGCGGACGGCTGGAGACCCAGTACTTC. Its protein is CASGRLETQYF.

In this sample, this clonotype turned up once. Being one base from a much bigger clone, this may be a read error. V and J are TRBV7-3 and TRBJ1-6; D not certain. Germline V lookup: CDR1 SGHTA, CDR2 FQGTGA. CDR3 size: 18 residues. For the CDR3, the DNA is TGTGACAGCAGCTTAATGGGCAGGCCAAGCTCCTATAATTCACCCCTCCACTTT. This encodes CDSSLMGRPSSYNSPLHF. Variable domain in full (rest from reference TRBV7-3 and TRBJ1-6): GAGVSQTPSNKVTEKGKYVELRCDPISGHTALYWYRQSLGQGPEFLIYFQGTGAADDSGLPNDRFFAVRPEGSVSTLKIQRTERGDSAVYLCDSSLMGRPSSYNSPLHFGNGTRLTVT.

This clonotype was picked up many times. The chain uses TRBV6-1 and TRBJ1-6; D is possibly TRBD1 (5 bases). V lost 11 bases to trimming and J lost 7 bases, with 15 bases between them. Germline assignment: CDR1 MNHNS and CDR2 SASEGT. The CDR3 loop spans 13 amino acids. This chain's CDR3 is CASGGAGNSPLHF. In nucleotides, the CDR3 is TGTGCCTCCGGCGGGGCGGGAAATTCACCCCTCCACTTT.

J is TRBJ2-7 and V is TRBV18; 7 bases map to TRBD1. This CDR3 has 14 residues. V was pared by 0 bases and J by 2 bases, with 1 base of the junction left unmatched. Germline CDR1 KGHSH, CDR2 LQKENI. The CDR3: CASSPPGGAYEQYF. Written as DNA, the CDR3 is TGTGCCAGCTCACCACCAGGGGGCGCCTACGAGCAGTACTTC.

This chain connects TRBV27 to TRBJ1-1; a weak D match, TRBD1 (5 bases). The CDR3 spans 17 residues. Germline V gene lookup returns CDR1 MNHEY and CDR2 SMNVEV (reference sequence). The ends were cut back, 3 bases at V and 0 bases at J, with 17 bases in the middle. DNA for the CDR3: TGTGCCAGCAGTTTTCTGCACCAGGGCTCCATGAACACTGAAGCTTTCTTT. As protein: CASSFLHQGSMNTEAFF.

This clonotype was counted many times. DNA for the CDR3: TGTGCCAGCAGCTGGGACAGGGGCACAGATACGCAGTATTTT. This codes for CASSWDRGTDTQYF. The rearrangement joins TRBV5-4 to TRBJ2-3; 9 bases are shared with TRBD1. The CDR3 has 14 residues. The V gene end was trimmed by 3 bases and the J gene end by 1 base; junction bases not matched to a gene: 0. The germline gives CDR1 SGHNT, CDR2 YYREEE (reference sequence).